The 7 T cell receptor beta chains below come from one sample, sequenced in a study of shared clonotypes between healthy human individuals. The assay was immunoSEQ multiplex PCR, and TCRdb's table has in-frame clones only and misses some. This sample has about 2.3 million clones; more than 85% occur once, and the top ten carry around 0.4%. The sequenced material came from naive CD4+ T cells from PBMCs. Regarding subset: CD45RA+ positively selected. These receptors were obtained from a man younger than 35 in good health. Some clones in this sample may be carry-over from other donors' samples.

The chain employs TRBV5-5 and TRBJ2-7; D may be TRBD1 (6 bases). The CDR3 has 13 amino acids. The V gene lost 3 bases and the J gene lost 3 bases, with 10 bases spanning the gap. Germline CDR1 reads SGHKS; CDR2 reads YYEKEE (reference sequence). The CDR3: CASSWGQNYEQYF. CDR3 bases: TGTGCCAGCAGCTGGGGACAAAACTACGAGCAGTACTTC. Drawing the rest from reference TRBV5-5 and TRBJ2-7, the complete variable domain is DAGVTQSPTHLIKTRGQQVTLRCSPISGHKSVSWYQQVLGQGPQFIFQYYEKEERGRGNFPDRFSARQFPNYSSELNVNALLLGDSALYLCASSWGQNYEQYFGPGTRLTVT.

This clone was detected only once. V and J are TRBV4-2 and TRBJ1-1; D might be TRBD1 (5 bases). Between the trimmed V and J ends, which lost 4 bases and 4 bases, there was a span of 13 bases. Germline CDR1 is LGHNA and CDR2 is YNFKEQ. The CDR3 covers 14 residues. CDR3 DNA sequence: TGTGCCAGCAGCCCCCGGATAAGGGGCACTGAAGCTTTCTTT. This gives the protein CASSPRIRGTEAFF.

The chain joins TRBV28 to TRBJ1-5, with 8 bases aligning to TRBD1. This CDR3 is 16 amino acids long. CDR1 and CDR2 from the germline V gene are MDHEN and SYDVKM. With V trimmed by 3 bases and J by 6 bases, 10 bases remained unmatched. The CDR3 sequence: CASSFISGGLSQPQHF. The CDR3 region has the DNA TGTGCCAGCAGTTTTATCTCAGGGGGCTTGAGTCAGCCCCAGCATTTT.

This clone came up a few times. This sequence joins TRBV2 and TRBJ1-5; no clear D. The CDR3 length is 14 residues. Germline lookup yields CDR1 SNHLY and CDR2 FYNNEI. Trimming took off 4 bases at V and 3 bases at J, with 10 bases between the two ends. The CDR3 region is CASSGGRNNQPQHF. The CDR3 DNA is TGTGCCAGCAGTGGCGGCCGGAACAATCAGCCCCAGCATTTT.

The gene calls are TRBV4-1 and TRBJ2-7; 9 nucleotides agree with TRBD2. Losses at the gene ends were 4 bases for V and 3 bases for J; bases not matched to a gene: 10. The CDR3 is 16 residues long. Per the germline V gene, CDR1 is MGHRA and CDR2 is YSYEKL. The CDR3 region is CASSLYIAGANYEQYF. CDR3 sequence (DNA): TGCGCCAGCAGCCTATATATAGCGGGAGCCAACTACGAGCAGTACTTC.

V usage is TRBV4-1 and J usage is TRBJ1-5; 7 bases line up with TRBD1. There are 17 residues in the CDR3. Germline V lookup: CDR1 MGHRA, CDR2 YSYEKL. Trimming took 0 bases from V and 0 from J; bases not matched to a gene: 5. The chain's CDR3 is CASSQDATGYSNQPQHF. The DNA of the CDR3 is TGCGCCAGCAGCCAAGATGCGACAGGGTATAGCAATCAGCCCCAGCATTTT.

V usage is TRBV6-5 and J usage is TRBJ2-7; D may be TRBD1 (5 bases). Trimming took 2 bases from V and 2 from J, leaving 10 bases between them. Germline V gene data show CDR1 as MNHEY and CDR2 as SVGAGI. This CDR3 is built from 14 residues. CDR3 DNA: TGTGCCAGCAGTTACCGACAGAATACCTACGAGCAGTACTTC. Amino acids: CASSYRQNTYEQYF.